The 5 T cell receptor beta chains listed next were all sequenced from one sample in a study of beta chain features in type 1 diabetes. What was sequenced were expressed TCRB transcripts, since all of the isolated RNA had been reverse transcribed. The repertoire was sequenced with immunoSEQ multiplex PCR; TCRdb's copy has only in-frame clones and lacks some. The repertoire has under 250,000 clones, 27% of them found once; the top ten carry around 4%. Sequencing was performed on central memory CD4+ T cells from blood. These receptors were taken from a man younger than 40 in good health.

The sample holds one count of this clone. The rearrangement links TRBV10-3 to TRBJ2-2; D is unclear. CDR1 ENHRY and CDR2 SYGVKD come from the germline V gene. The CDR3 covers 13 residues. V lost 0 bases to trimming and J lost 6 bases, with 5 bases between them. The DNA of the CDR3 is TGTGCCATCAGTGAGTCGACATCCGGGGAGCTGTTTTTT. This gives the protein CAISESTSGELFF.

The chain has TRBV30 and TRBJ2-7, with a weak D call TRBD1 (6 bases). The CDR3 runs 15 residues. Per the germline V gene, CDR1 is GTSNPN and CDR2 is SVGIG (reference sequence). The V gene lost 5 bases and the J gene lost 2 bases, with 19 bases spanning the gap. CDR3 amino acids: CAWRSIRGGAYEQYF. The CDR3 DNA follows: TGTGCCTGGCGGTCCATCAGGGGTGGTGCCTACGAGCAGTACTTC.

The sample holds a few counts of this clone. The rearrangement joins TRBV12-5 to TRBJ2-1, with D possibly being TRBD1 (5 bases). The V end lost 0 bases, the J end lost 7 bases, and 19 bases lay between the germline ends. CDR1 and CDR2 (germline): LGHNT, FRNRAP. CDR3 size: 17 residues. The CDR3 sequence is CASGLVRSGMERNEQFF. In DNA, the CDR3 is TGTGCTAGTGGTTTGGTAAGGTCAGGGATGGAAAGGAATGAGCAGTTCTTC.

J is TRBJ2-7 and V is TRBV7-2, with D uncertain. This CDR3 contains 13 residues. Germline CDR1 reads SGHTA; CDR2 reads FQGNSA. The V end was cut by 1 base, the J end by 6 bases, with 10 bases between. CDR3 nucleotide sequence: TGTGCCAGCAGCTTAGGACCTCCTAGCGAGCAGTACTTC. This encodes CASSLGPPSEQYF.

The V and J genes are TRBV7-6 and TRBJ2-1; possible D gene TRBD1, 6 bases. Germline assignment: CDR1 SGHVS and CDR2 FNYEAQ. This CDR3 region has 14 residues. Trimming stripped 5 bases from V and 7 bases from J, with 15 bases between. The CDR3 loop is CASSVGTMGNEQFF. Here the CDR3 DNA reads TGTGCCAGCAGCGTTGGGACAATGGGGAATGAGCAGTTCTTC.